Shown below are 27 T cell receptor beta chains from a single sample sequenced in a study of T cell responses to AZD1222 COVID-19 vaccine. Produced via immunoSEQ multiplex PCR; TCRdb's table is partial and in-frame only. The data show 95,000 to 150,000 clones, more than 75% seen once. The source was peripheral blood, collected on day 0 of AZD1222 vaccination. All receptors come from an adult in good health.

This sequence joins TRBV2 and TRBJ1-6; TRBD1 matches at 7 bases. CDR1 is SNHLY, CDR2 FYNNEI, per germline. After removal of 8 bases from V and 16 bases from J, the junction contained 14 bases not matched to a gene. The CDR3 is made up of 13 amino acids. Here the CDR3 reads CASAGPLAQGLHF. The CDR3 DNA reads as TGTGCCAGCGCGGGTCCATTGGCACAGGGGCTCCACTTT. Filled out from reference TRBV2 and TRBJ1-6, the complete variable domain reads EPEVTQTPSHQVTQMGQEVILRCVPISNHLYFYWYRQILGQKVEFLVSFYNNEISEKSEIFDDQFSVERPDGSNFTLKIRSTKLEDSAMYFCASAGPLAQGLHFGNGTRLTVT.

With regard to this clone: Additional DNA sequences in this sample encode the identical CDR3. In DNA, the CDR3 is TGTGCCAGCAGTGAAGGGCCCTCCTACGAGCAGTACTTC. Translating it yields CASSEGPSYEQYF. This chain connects TRBV6-1 to TRBJ2-7, with D unclear. The CDR3 length is 13 residues. The germline V gene has CDR1 MNHNS and CDR2 SASEGT. V lost 1 base and J lost 0, with 4 bases in between.

The CDR3 region is CASSIRTGGNTEAFF. The CDR3 DNA is TGCGCCAGCAGCATACGGACAGGGGGAAACACTGAAGCTTTCTTT. The genes are TRBV5-1 and TRBJ1-1; 10 nucleotides agree with TRBD1. This CDR3 is 15 amino acids long. Losses at the gene ends were 4 bases for V and 2 bases for J; bases not matched to a gene: 5. Per germline, CDR1 SGHRS and CDR2 YFSETQ.

To note about this clone: One end of the junction does not line up with germline, which may come from a read error. The gene calls are TRBV30 and TRBJ2-7; tentatively, D is TRBD1 (8 bases). The CDR3 has 13 amino acids. The germline gives CDR1 GTSNPN, CDR2 SVGIG (reference sequence). The CDR3: CAWSVQGGSSRTF. The CDR3 bases are TGTGCCTGGAGTGTACAGGGGGGGTCTAGCAGAACCTTC.

The CDR3 region is CASSQEGVIRGYGYTF. CDR3 in DNA: TGCGCCAGCAGCCAAGAGGGGGTCATTCGAGGCTATGGCTACACCTTC. V is TRBV4-1 and J is TRBJ1-2; D possibly corresponds to TRBD1 (5 bases). The CDR3 has 16 amino acids. The germline V and J ends were trimmed by 0 bases and 4 bases, with 15 bases remaining between them. Germline CDR1 is MGHRA and CDR2 is YSYEKL.

The chain recombines TRBV7-9 with TRBJ2-7; 13 nucleotides line up with TRBD2. The CDR3 contains 14 residues. Germline V gene sequence: CDR1 SEHNR, CDR2 FQNEAQ (reference sequence). Losses at the gene ends were 3 bases for V and 6 bases for J; bases not matched to a gene: 2. This CDR3 is CASSLGLAGTEQYF. CDR3 in DNA: TGTGCCAGCAGCTTGGGACTAGCGGGAACCGAGCAGTACTTC.

This chain joins TRBV6-1 and TRBJ1-3, with unresolved D. The CDR3 totals 15 residues. Germline V gives CDR1 MNHNS, CDR2 SASEGT. V lost 2 bases to trimming and J lost 2 bases, with 10 bases between them. The CDR3, as DNA: TGTGCCAGCAGTGAACAGGTCAGAACTGGAAACACCATATATTTT. It encodes CASSEQVRTGNTIYF.

The table lists this clone with a count of one. The chain carries TRBV6-5 and TRBJ1-1; no reliable D call. Germline V gene lookup returns CDR1 MNHEY and CDR2 SVGAGI. The CDR3 has 16 amino acids. The V end lost 0 bases, the J end lost 2 bases, and 13 bases lay between the germline ends. CDR3 region: CASSYSRFPPNTEAFF. The CDR3 DNA follows: TGTGCCAGCAGTTACTCCCGGTTCCCTCCTAACACTGAAGCTTTCTTT.

This chain uses TRBV4-1 with TRBJ2-2; a weak D match, TRBD2 (5 bases). This CDR3 contains 14 residues. Germline CDR1 MGHRA, CDR2 YSYEKL. The V end lost 2 bases, the J end lost 4 bases, and 8 bases lay between the germline ends. The CDR3 DNA is TGCGCCAGCAGCCAACACCGGGGCACCGGGGAGCTGTTTTTT. It codes for CASSQHRGTGELFF.

This clone was counted between two and nine times. The genes are TRBV7-9 and TRBJ1-1; D unresolved. Germline loops: CDR1 SEHNR, CDR2 FQNEAQ (reference sequence). Trimming pared 8 bases from V and 5 bases from J, leaving 15 bases between. The CDR3 spans 13 residues. The CDR3 nucleotides read TGTGCCAGCTCCCAGTCGGGGTTGACTGAAGCTTTCTTT. It encodes CASSQSGLTEAFF. The entire variable domain, with the rest obtained from reference TRBV7-9 and TRBJ1-1, is as follows: DTGVSQNPRHKITKRGQNVTFRCDPISEHNRLYWYRQTLGQGPEFLTYFQNEAQLEKSRLLSDRFSAERPKGSFSTLEIQRTEQGDSAMYLCASSQSGLTEAFFGQGTRLTVV.

The CDR3 DNA reads TGTGCCAGTAGGGGACCCCCCTCCGAGCAGTACTTC. Translated: CASRGPPSEQYF. The V and J genes are TRBV14 and TRBJ2-7; D could derive from TRBD1 or TRBD2 (5 bases each). Per germline, CDR1 SGHDN and CDR2 FVKESK. V lost 9 bases and J lost 6, with 15 bases in between. This CDR3 has 12 amino acids.

The V and J genes are TRBV7-2 and TRBJ2-7, with a weak D call TRBD1 (5 bases). The CDR3 consists of 13 residues. Germline V lookup: CDR1 SGHTA, CDR2 FQGNSA. Trimming removed 8 bases at V and 5 bases at J, with 16 bases between. This CDR3 reads CASFSRDKNEQYF. CDR3 nucleotide sequence: TGTGCCAGCTTCTCCAGGGATAAGAACGAGCAGTACTTC. Together with reference TRBV7-2 and TRBJ2-7, the CDR3 gives the full variable domain: GAGVSQSPSNKVTEKGKDVELRCDPISGHTALYWYRQSLGQGLEFLIYFQGNSAPDKSGLPSDRFSAERTGGSVSTLTIQRTQQEDSAVYLCASFSRDKNEQYFGPGTRLTVT.

The rearrangement uses TRBV7-9 and TRBJ2-4; TRBD2 might be the D (5 bases). The CDR3 covers 17 residues. V lost 3 bases and J lost 4, with 19 bases in between. CDR1 SEHNR and CDR2 FQNEAQ come from the germline V gene (reference sequence). CDR3 sequence: CASSLTWGLAGKNIQYF. The CDR3 nucleotides are TGTGCCAGCAGCTTGACCTGGGGTTTGGCGGGTAAAAACATTCAGTACTTC. The whole variable domain, remainder taken from reference TRBV7-9 and TRBJ2-4, is DTGVSQNPRHKITKRGQNVTFRCDPISEHNRLYWYRQTLGQGPEFLTYFQNEAQLEKSRLLSDRFSAERPKGSFSTLEIQRTEQGDSAMYLCASSLTWGLAGKNIQYFGAGTRLSVL.

This clone was counted only a few times. The chain combines TRBV19 with TRBJ2-2; TRBD2 matches 7 bases. The V segment lost 4 bases and the J segment 4 bases; nucleotides outside the gene matches: 9. Germline V lookup: CDR1 LNHDA, CDR2 SQIVND (reference sequence). The CDR3 contains 16 residues. This CDR3 reads CASSSPSGTVTGELFF. CDR3 nucleotides: TGTGCCAGTAGTAGCCCAAGCGGGACCGTCACCGGGGAGCTGTTTTTT.

The chain combines TRBV7-9 with TRBJ2-1; D might be TRBD1 (6 bases). The CDR3 has 14 amino acids. Germline V CDR1 and CDR2: SEHNR, FQNEAQ (reference sequence). Between the trimmed V and J ends, which lost 3 bases and 12 bases, there was a span of 18 bases. In nucleotides, the CDR3 is TGTGCCAGCAGCTTCCCAGTTGAGGGACACTCGCAGTTCTTC. Its protein is CASSFPVEGHSQFF.

This chain connects TRBV19 to TRBJ2-4; TRBD2 might be the D (7 bases). Germline loops: CDR1 LNHDA, CDR2 SQIVND (reference sequence). CDR3 size: 19 residues. With 0 bases removed from V and 0 bases from J, the gap between germline ends came to 18 bases. Here the CDR3 reads CASSIEGSGRGLAKNIQYF. CDR3 coding DNA: TGTGCCAGTAGTATAGAAGGGTCGGGGCGGGGGCTAGCCAAAAACATTCAGTACTTC. Variable domain in full (rest from reference TRBV19 and TRBJ2-4): DGGITQSPKYLFRKEGQNVTLSCEQNLNHDAMYWYRQDPGQGLRLIYYSQIVNDFQKGDIAEGYSVSREKKESFPLTVTSAQKNPTAFYLCASSIEGSGRGLAKNIQYFGAGTRLSVL.

The CDR3 sequence is CASSLGSGGAVYNEQFF. The DNA of the CDR3 is TGTGCCAGCAGCTTAGGGAGCGGGGGGGCGGTATACAATGAGCAGTTCTTC. The V gene is TRBV7-8, the J gene TRBJ2-1; 10 positions agree with TRBD2. The germline gives CDR1 SGHVS, CDR2 FQNEAQ. CDR3 length: 17 residues. V lost 1 base and J lost 4; bases outside the gene matches: 7.

The J gene is TRBJ1-1, the V gene TRBV6-5; TRBD1 is a possible D gene (5 bases). CDR1 MNHEY and CDR2 SVGAGI come from the germline V gene. Deletions cut 6 bases from V and 0 bases from J, with 14 bases between. CDR3 length equals 15 residues. The CDR3, as DNA: TGTGCCAGCAGCCCGGGCCGACAGATGAACACTGAAGCTTTCTTT. This sequence encodes CASSPGRQMNTEAFF.

V is TRBV4-1 and J is TRBJ2-5; a possible D gene is TRBD1 (7 bases). The V gene's germline CDR1 is MGHRA and CDR2 YSYEKL. This CDR3 spans 16 amino acids. The ends were cut back, 5 bases at V and 0 bases at J, with 16 bases in the middle. The CDR3, as DNA: TGCGCCAGCAGCTCCCCCGGCGGGACAGACCAAGAGACCCAGTACTTC. Translating it yields CASSSPGGTDQETQYF.

This clone was detected a few times. The rearrangement uses TRBV18 and TRBJ1-4; weak D call: TRBD1 (5 bases). Per germline, CDR1 KGHSH and CDR2 LQKENI. V was cut by 5 bases and J by 4 bases, with 14 bases left in between. This CDR3 is 15 amino acids long. In DNA, the CDR3 is TGTGCCAGCTCAACGGACCAGGGATTTAATGAAAAACTGTTTTTT. Translated: CASSTDQGFNEKLFF. Filled out from reference TRBV18 and TRBJ1-4, the complete variable domain reads NAGVMQNPRHLVRRRGQEARLRCSPMKGHSHVYWYRQLPEEGLKFMVYLQKENIIDESGMPKERFSAEFPKEGPSILRIQQVVRGDSAAYFCASSTDQGFNEKLFFGSGTQLSVL.

This clone was detected a few times. V gene TRBV18 combines with J gene TRBJ1-2; possible D gene TRBD1, 6 bases. Trimming removed 5 bases from V and 2 bases from J, with 15 bases in between. Per germline, CDR1 KGHSH and CDR2 LQKENI. This CDR3 is 15 amino acids long. The CDR3 is CASSSPGGENYGYTF. CDR3 nucleotides: TGTGCCAGCTCATCCCCCGGGGGCGAGAACTATGGCTACACCTTC. Looking up the rest from reference TRBV18 and TRBJ1-2 gives the full variable domain: NAGVMQNPRHLVRRRGQEARLRCSPMKGHSHVYWYRQLPEEGLKFMVYLQKENIIDESGMPKERFSAEFPKEGPSILRIQQVVRGDSAAYFCASSSPGGENYGYTFGSGTRLTVV.

The rearrangement joins TRBV4-3 to TRBJ1-2; D not certain. Trimming cost V 0 bases and J 4 bases, with 9 bases left between them. CDR1 and CDR2 (germline): LGHNA, YSLEER. This CDR3 is 14 amino acids long. DNA for the CDR3: TGCGCCAGCAGCCAAGAGGAGGGTACCTATGGCTACACCTTC. It is translated as CASSQEEGTYGYTF.

V is TRBV7-2 and J is TRBJ2-1; 14 bases match TRBD2. CDR1 and CDR2 (germline): SGHTA, FQGNSA. The J segment lost 2 bases and the V segment lost 2 bases, leaving 5 bases of the junction unmatched. CDR3 length equals 18 residues. The CDR3 region has the DNA TGTGCCAGCAGCTTACAGACTAGCGGGGGGGCTCCCTACAATGAGCAGTTCTTC. Its translation: CASSLQTSGGAPYNEQFF.

CDR3 sequence: CASSSAQGGGYTF. The CDR3 nucleotides read TGTGCCAGCAGCTCCGCACAGGGAGGTGGCTACACCTTC. J is TRBJ1-2 and V is TRBV28; TRBD1 might be the D (6 bases). Trimming took 6 bases from V and 7 from J, leaving 15 bases between them. This CDR3 is 13 amino acids long. Germline loops: CDR1 MDHEN, CDR2 SYDVKM.

The J gene is TRBJ2-1, the V gene TRBV4-3; 12 bases line up with TRBD2. The CDR3 length is 17 residues. J gave up 0 bases and V 1 base, and 1 base lay outside the gene matches. Germline V gives CDR1 LGHNA, CDR2 YSLEER. The CDR3 reads CASSQGTSGNSYNEQFF. In nucleotides, the CDR3 is TGCGCCAGCAGCCAAGGGACTAGCGGGAACTCCTACAATGAGCAGTTCTTC.

The V gene is TRBV19, the J gene TRBJ2-7; 14 bases match TRBD2. The junction had 10 bases not matched to a gene; V was cut back by 3 bases and J by 9 bases. CDR1 is LNHDA, CDR2 SQIVND, per germline (reference sequence). The CDR3 covers 16 residues. DNA of the CDR3: TGTGCCAGTAGTATTGGGACTAGCGGGAGTTTCAGCGTGCAGTACTTC. Protein sequence: CASSIGTSGSFSVQYF.

A remark on this clone: Different DNA sequences within this sample yield the same CDR3. The chain employs TRBV18 and TRBJ2-1, with 15 nucleotides matching TRBD2. CDR3 length equals 18 residues. V gave up 0 bases and J gave up 4 bases; unmatched junction bases: 4. CDR1 and CDR2 (germline): KGHSH, LQKENI. The CDR3 loop reads CASSPPGLAGGLYNEQFF. In nucleotides, the CDR3 is TGTGCCAGCTCACCACCGGGACTAGCGGGAGGCCTTTACAATGAGCAGTTCTTC.